This T cell receptor (beta chain) was sequenced during a study of tumor and adjacent non-tumor tissue in lung cancer. This sample's RNA came from whole unsorted tissue. This non-tumor lung sample came from over 3 cm beyond the tumor edge. This clonotype was found a few times. Three rounds of nested PCR, following a modified ARM-PCR protocol, produced the TCRbeta library. TCRdb independently ran MiXCR on the multiplex PCR reads; one entry per CDR3 protein. The sample gives tens of thousands of distinct CDR3 sequences, 55% to 70% of which show up once; about 30% is in the top ten. Sequences were obtained from distant non-tumor lung tissue. The receptor's source is a woman aged 50 to 60 with non-small cell lung cancer.

The CDR3 loop is CASSLAGRPEETQYF. Here the CDR3 DNA reads TGCGCCAGCAGCTTAGCGGGTAGGCCAGAAGAGACCCAGTACTTC. The J gene is TRBJ2-5, the V gene TRBV5-1; possible D gene TRBD2, 6 bases. CDR3 size: 15 residues. The germline V and J ends were trimmed by 2 bases and 3 bases, with 14 bases remaining between them. Germline lookup yields CDR1 SGHRS and CDR2 YFSETQ.